This TCR beta chain was identified during a study of regulatory T cells in long-lasting Graves disease. CDR1 is MNHNS, CDR2 SASEGT, per germline. The CDR3 is made up of 14 amino acids. The ends lost 5 bases at V and 1 base at J; junction bases unmatched: 1. With respect to this clonotype: A much larger clone is a single base away; this may be a read error.

Assembly of TCR beta libraries relied on iRepertoire HTBI primers together with Arm-PCR of CDR3 regions. TCRdb independently ran MiXCR on the multiplex PCR reads; one entry per CDR3 protein. The table lists roughly 500,000 distinct CDR3 sequences, about 22% of them singletons. Time point meaning: persistent/refractory GD, antithyroid drugs over 5 years with positive TRAb. Extracted PBMC RNA gave rise to the TCR library. This chain joins TRBV6-1 and TRBJ1-4; 7 bases are shared with TRBD1. This clonotype was obtained from a female donor with Graves disease. The sequencing used peripheral blood mononuclear cells (PBMCs), collected when the disease was refractory, from a patient treated with antithyroid drugs. The CDR3 DNA sequence: TGTGCCAGCAGTCACAGGGGAACTAATGAAAAACTGTTTTTT. This encodes CASSHRGTNEKLFF.